A selection of T cell receptor beta chains follows, all from one sample in a study of shared clonotypes between healthy human individuals. Only in-frame clones appear in the TCRdb table, and some are missing; sequencing was by immunoSEQ multiplex PCR. Altogether some 580,000 clones are present, 95% to 98% being singletons, with the ten largest covering 0.25% to 0.35%. Material: naive CD8+ T cells sorted from blood. The source is a young man in good health. Both conserved end residues are part of each CDR3. Fields, in order: clone size, D gene, J gene, V gene, CDR3 protein, CDR3 DNA. The D gene is left open where the match is weak. Part of the rows lack a size; the others show once, few, many or a class for expanded clones.

abundance: few
d_gene: .
j_gene: TRBJ2-7
v_gene: TRBV15
CDR3aa: CATSRDLSYEQYF
CDR3nt: TGTGCCACCAGCCGGGACCTCAGTTACGAGCAGTACTTC

abundance: .
d_gene: .
j_gene: TRBJ2-3
v_gene: TRBV5-4
CDR3aa: CASSFLGQRDTQYF
CDR3nt: TGTGCCAGCAGCTTCTTGGGTCAGCGAGATACGCAGTATTTT

abundance: .
d_gene: .
j_gene: TRBJ1-4
v_gene: TRBV7-9
CDR3aa: CASSIPGPGGEKLFF
CDR3nt: TGTGCCAGCAGCATCCCGGGACCTGGCGGAGAAAAACTGTTTTTT

abundance: .
d_gene: .
j_gene: TRBJ2-7
v_gene: TRBV2
CDR3aa: CASGYRGGTYEQYF
CDR3nt: TGTGCCAGCGGATACAGGGGGGGTACCTACGAGCAGTACTTC

abundance: .
d_gene: .
j_gene: TRBJ2-6
v_gene: TRBV11-3
CDR3aa: CASSPYGGQNSGANVLTF
CDR3nt: TGTGCCAGCAGCCCTTACGGGGGGCAGAACTCTGGGGCCAACGTCCTGACTTTC

abundance: .
d_gene: .
j_gene: TRBJ2-5
v_gene: TRBV6-5
CDR3aa: CASIGGQETQYF
CDR3nt: TGTGCCAGCATCGGTGGTCAAGAGACCCAGTACTTC

abundance: .
d_gene: .
j_gene: TRBJ2-1
v_gene: TRBV11-2
CDR3aa: CASSLVGTRNEQFF
CDR3nt: TGTGCCAGCAGCTTAGTAGGGACCCGGAATGAGCAGTTCTTC

abundance: .
d_gene: .
j_gene: TRBJ2-1
v_gene: TRBV9
CDR3aa: CASSVVTGNEQFF
CDR3nt: TGTGCCAGCAGCGTAGTGACGGGGAATGAGCAGTTCTTC

abundance: .
d_gene: .
j_gene: TRBJ1-1
v_gene: TRBV27
CDR3aa: CASNNREDTEAFF
CDR3nt: TGTGCCAGCAATAACAGGGAGGACACTGAAGCTTTCTTT

abundance: .
d_gene: .
j_gene: TRBJ2-5
v_gene: TRBV11-3
CDR3aa: CAGRRNYLYQETQYF
CDR3nt: TGTGCCGGCAGACGCAACTACCTTTACCAAGAGACCCAGTACTTC

abundance: .
d_gene: TRBD1
j_gene: TRBJ2-1
v_gene: TRBV19
CDR3aa: CASNKDRGSYNEQFF
CDR3nt: TGTGCCAGTAACAAGGACAGGGGCTCCTACAATGAGCAGTTCTTC

abundance: .
d_gene: .
j_gene: TRBJ1-2
v_gene: TRBV5-1
CDR3aa: CASSLDSSIYYGYTF
CDR3nt: TGCGCCAGCAGCTTGGATAGCTCAATATACTATGGCTACACCTTC

abundance: .
d_gene: .
j_gene: TRBJ2-1
v_gene: TRBV27
CDR3aa: CASSHLPGSNNEQFF
CDR3nt: TGTGCCAGCAGCCATCTACCCGGGAGTAACAATGAGCAGTTCTTC

abundance: .
d_gene: TRBD2
j_gene: TRBJ2-1
v_gene: TRBV7-9
CDR3aa: CASSLASLAAEQFF
CDR3nt: TGTGCCAGCAGCTTAGCCTCCCTAGCGGCTGAGCAGTTCTTC

abundance: .
d_gene: .
j_gene: TRBJ2-7
v_gene: TRBV5-1
CDR3aa: CASSLFKRDISNYEQYF
CDR3nt: TGCGCCAGCAGCTTGTTTAAGCGGGACATATCGAACTACGAGCAGTACTTC

abundance: .
d_gene: .
j_gene: TRBJ2-3
v_gene: TRBV9
CDR3aa: CASSSFEGSTDTQYF
CDR3nt: TGTGCCAGCAGCTCATTTGAGGGTAGCACAGATACGCAGTATTTT

abundance: .
d_gene: TRBD1
j_gene: TRBJ1-2
v_gene: TRBV14
CDR3aa: CASSQGTAYGYTF
CDR3nt: TGTGCCAGCAGCCAGGGGACAGCCTATGGCTACACCTTC

abundance: .
d_gene: .
j_gene: TRBJ2-1
v_gene: TRBV27
CDR3aa: CASSPTSMGAGEQFF
CDR3nt: TGTGCCAGCAGTCCGACTAGCATGGGGGCGGGGGAGCAGTTCTTC

abundance: .
d_gene: TRBD2
j_gene: TRBJ2-1
v_gene: TRBV19
CDR3aa: CASSIIVSTSGSYNEQFF
CDR3nt: TGTGCCAGTAGTATCATCGTATCAACTAGCGGGAGTTACAATGAGCAGTTCTTC

abundance: .
d_gene: TRBD2
j_gene: TRBJ2-7
v_gene: TRBV11-2
CDR3aa: CASSLSAGGRDEQYF
CDR3nt: TGTGCCAGCAGCTTATCAGCGGGAGGGCGCGACGAGCAGTACTTC

abundance: .
d_gene: TRBD1
j_gene: TRBJ2-7
v_gene: TRBV13
CDR3aa: CASSLRDRVYEQYF
CDR3nt: TGTGCCAGCAGCCTCCGGGACAGGGTATACGAGCAGTACTTC

abundance: .
d_gene: .
j_gene: TRBJ1-4
v_gene: TRBV14
CDR3aa: CASSQLNEKLFF
CDR3nt: TGTGCCAGCAGCCAATTAAATGAAAAACTGTTTTTT

abundance: .
d_gene: .
j_gene: TRBJ2-7
v_gene: TRBV10-2
CDR3aa: CASQGGNEQYF
CDR3nt: TGCGCCAGCCAGGGGGGGAACGAGCAGTACTTC

abundance: .
d_gene: TRBD2
j_gene: TRBJ2-7
v_gene: TRBV5-1
CDR3aa: CASSLSPGGEQYF
CDR3nt: TGCGCCAGCAGCTTGTCCCCGGGGGGAGAGCAGTACTTC

abundance: .
d_gene: TRBD2
j_gene: TRBJ2-7
v_gene: TRBV11-2
CDR3aa: CASSSREGFPPGQYF
CDR3nt: TGTGCCAGCAGCTCCCGGGAGGGCTTCCCGCCCGGGCAGTACTTC

abundance: .
d_gene: .
j_gene: TRBJ2-3
v_gene: TRBV29-1
CDR3aa: CSAYTDTQYF
CDR3nt: TGCAGCGCCTACACAGATACGCAGTATTTT

abundance: .
d_gene: .
j_gene: TRBJ2-7
v_gene: TRBV10-1
CDR3aa: CASSESVGSFYEQYF
CDR3nt: TGCGCCAGCAGTGAGTCGGTGGGGTCGTTCTACGAGCAGTACTTC

abundance: .
d_gene: TRBD2
j_gene: TRBJ2-1
v_gene: TRBV6-1
CDR3aa: CASSEGRVSGEDEQFF
CDR3nt: TGTGCCAGCAGTGAAGGTCGAGTAAGCGGGGAGGATGAGCAGTTCTTC

abundance: once
d_gene: TRBD1
j_gene: TRBJ2-5
v_gene: TRBV7-7
CDR3aa: CASSSGQAWWETQYF
CDR3nt: TGTGCTAGCAGCTCAGGACAGGCCTGGTGGGAGACCCAGTACTTC

abundance: .
d_gene: .
j_gene: TRBJ2-5
v_gene: TRBV5-1
CDR3aa: CASSSESGQTPQETQYF
CDR3nt: TGCGCCAGCAGCTCAGAGAGTGGACAGACCCCACAAGAGACCCAGTACTTC

abundance: .
d_gene: .
j_gene: TRBJ2-7
v_gene: TRBV10-3
CDR3aa: CAISVTRGQTSYEQYF
CDR3nt: TGTGCCATCAGTGTAACGCGAGGGCAGACCTCCTACGAGCAGTACTTC

abundance: once
d_gene: .
j_gene: TRBJ2-1
v_gene: TRBV11-3
CDR3aa: CASSLRGYNEQFF
CDR3nt: TGTGCCAGCAGCTTAAGAGGGTACAATGAGCAGTTCTTC

abundance: .
d_gene: .
j_gene: TRBJ1-4
v_gene: TRBV11-2
CDR3aa: CASSQSNYNEKLFF
CDR3nt: TGTGCCAGCAGCCAATCCAACTATAATGAAAAACTGTTTTTT

abundance: .
d_gene: TRBD2
j_gene: TRBJ2-7
v_gene: TRBV4-1
CDR3aa: CASREREFPYEQYF
CDR3nt: TGCGCCAGCAGGGAGCGGGAGTTCCCCTACGAGCAGTACTTC

abundance: .
d_gene: .
j_gene: TRBJ2-1
v_gene: TRBV6-1
CDR3aa: CASWKGLPHEQFF
CDR3nt: TGTGCCAGCTGGAAAGGGCTGCCCCATGAGCAGTTCTTC

abundance: .
d_gene: .
j_gene: TRBJ1-1
v_gene: TRBV7-9
CDR3aa: CASSPRQATEAFF
CDR3nt: TGTGCCAGCAGCCCTCGACAGGCAACTGAAGCTTTCTTT

abundance: .
d_gene: .
j_gene: TRBJ2-7
v_gene: TRBV7-9
CDR3aa: CASRDGITYEQYF
CDR3nt: TGTGCCAGCAGGGACGGGATAACCTACGAGCAGTACTTC